This T cell receptor beta chain was sequenced during a study of graft-versus-host responses after intestinal transplantation. Notes on the study in general: Some GvH clones were seen earlier in gut or blood, suggesting intestinal origin.

This clone came up a few times. Profiled with immunoSEQ multiplex PCR; TCRdb holds only in-frame clones, not every one. The sample consists of 15,000 or so clones, roughly 28% of them appearing once. Sorting was performed after the reaction on proliferating CFSE-low CD3+CD4+ and CD3+CD8+ responders. This clonotype originated in a human patient who received an intestinal transplant. The sample was alloreactive CD4+ T cells from a mixed lymphocyte reaction culture, taken before intestinal transplant. Documented subset: CFSE-low proliferating T cells sorted from approximately 6-day pre-transplant mixed lymphocyte reaction (GvH or HvG direction).

DNA for the CDR3: TGTGCCAGCTCACCACGGACTAGCGGGGGCTCTGGGGCCAACGTCCTGACTTTC. Translated: CASSPRTSGGSGANVLTF. This chain links TRBV18 with TRBJ2-6; 13 bases align to TRBD2. The CDR3 consists of 18 residues. From germline, CDR1 is KGHSH and CDR2 LQKENI. V trimming: 1 base; J trimming: 0 bases; junction bases outside the gene matches: 0.